These 19 T cell receptor beta chains were sequenced from one sample in a study of beta chain bispecific antibodies for T cell cancers. Study conclusions and caveats: In these mixed samples, most targeted TRBV reads derived from the leukemia cell line.

No antigens are known for them. MiXCR, run by TCRdb on the 5' RACE reads, gives a single entry per CDR3 protein. The profile covers tens of thousands of distinct CDR3 sequences, with approximately 2.6% appearing a single time and 25% to 35% taken by the ten largest. T cells were expanded from blood mononuclear cells for 2 to 3 days with anti-CD3 OKT3 or CD3/CD28 beads. Sequenced material: healthy donor T cells cultured with leukemia cells. These receptors all stem from a human donor in good health. Some clones in this sample may be carry-over from other donors' samples.

There are many counts of this clonotype. The CDR3 reads CASSLLRGAFNEQFF. For the CDR3, the DNA is TGCGCCAGCAGCTTGTTGCGGGGGGCTTTTAATGAGCAGTTCTTC. V is TRBV5-1 and J is TRBJ2-1, with 8 nucleotides matching TRBD2. The CDR3 loop spans 15 amino acids. CDR1 and CDR2 (germline): SGHRS, YFSETQ. J gave up 7 bases and V 1 base, and 7 bases lay outside the gene matches.

This clonotype was observed a handful of times. The gene calls are TRBV27 and TRBJ2-5; 10 nucleotides align to TRBD2. The CDR3 is 15 residues long. V lost 5 bases, J lost 1 base, and 4 bases stayed unmatched. Germline CDR1 is MNHEY and CDR2 is SMNVEV (reference sequence). This chain's CDR3 is CASSQLAGSQETQYF. The DNA for the CDR3 is TGTGCCAGCAGTCAACTAGCGGGGTCCCAAGAGACCCAGTACTTC.

This clonotype has a count of ten or more. Mismatch with germline at one junction end may stem from a read error. The chain uses TRBV5-6 and TRBJ1-2; 9 bases map to TRBD1. Germline loops: CDR1 SGHDT, CDR2 YYEEEE. The CDR3 loop spans 13 amino acids. The CDR3 nucleotides are TGTGCCTGCAGTACAGGGGGCTACTATGGCTACACCTTC. The encoded protein is CACSTGGYYGYTF. Based on the CDR3 plus reference TRBV5-6 and TRBJ1-2, the full variable domain is DAGVTQSPTHLIKTRGQQVTLRCSPKSGHDTVSWYQQALGQGPQFIFQYYEEEERQRGNFPDRFSGHQFPNYSSELNVNALLLGDSALYLCACSTGGYYGYTFGSGTRLTVV.

This clonotype occurred a few times. The chain couples TRBV6-2 or TRBV6-3 to TRBJ2-1; TRBD1 is a possible D gene (5 bases). V gave up 1 base and J gave up 10 bases, with 11 bases separating them. This CDR3 comprises 13 residues. Germline CDR1 reads MNHEY; CDR2 reads SVGEGT. CDR3 protein: CASSYYTTEEQFF. The CDR3 DNA follows: TGTGCCAGCAGTTACTACACGACAGAGGAGCAGTTCTTC.

In its sample, this clonotype was seen many times. This chain connects TRBV20-1 to TRBJ1-4; D is perhaps TRBD1 (6 bases). The CDR3 is 15 amino acids. The V end lost 0 bases, the J end lost 11 bases, and 19 bases lay between the germline ends. Germline CDR1 DFQATT, CDR2 SNEGSKA (reference sequence). The CDR3 DNA reads TGCAGTGCTAGAGATGGGGGGGCAGGGGAGTGGAAACTGTTTTTT. Its translation: CSARDGGAGEWKLFF.

This clonotype has ten or more counts. This rearrangement joins TRBV27 to TRBJ2-1, with TRBD2 as a possible D gene (5 bases). The CDR3 is 15 amino acids. The V and J ends lost 2 bases and 0 bases respectively, with 8 bases between them. The germline CDR1 and CDR2 sequences are MNHEY and SMNVEV (reference sequence). CDR3 DNA sequence: TGTGCCAGCAGTTTAGAGCTAGCCTCCTACAATGAGCAGTTCTTC. This translates into CASSLELASYNEQFF.

This clonotype was recorded a few times. This sequence joins TRBV9 and TRBJ2-1; 8 positions agree with TRBD1. In germline, CDR1 is SGDLS, CDR2 YYNGEE. There are 15 residues in the CDR3. V shed 6 bases and J 5 bases; nucleotides not matched to a gene: 10. The CDR3 sequence is CASNLQGQEDNEQFF. The DNA of the CDR3 is TGTGCCAGCAACCTACAGGGACAGGAAGACAATGAGCAGTTCTTC.

The sample holds many counts of this clonotype. The chain combines TRBV20-1 with TRBJ2-1; 13 nucleotides line up with TRBD2. In germline, CDR1 is DFQATT, CDR2 SNEGSKA (reference sequence). The CDR3 sequence is 17 residues long. V lost 2 bases, J lost 0 bases, and 4 bases stayed unmatched. The CDR3 DNA reads TGCAGTGCTAGATCGACTAGCGGGGGGAACTCCTACAATGAGCAGTTCTTC. It yields the protein CSARSTSGGNSYNEQFF.

This clonotype was seen ten or more times. CDR3 amino acids: CASSPSGVFTEAFF. Here the CDR3 DNA reads TGTGCCAGCAGCCCTAGTGGGGTGTTCACTGAAGCTTTCTTT. V gene TRBV16 combines with J gene TRBJ1-1; D ambiguous. The germline CDR1 and CDR2 sequences are KGHSY and FQNENV. Trimming stripped 4 bases from V and 4 bases from J, with 13 bases between. CDR3 length equals 14 residues.

This clonotype was recorded many times. The rearrangement joins TRBV29-1 to TRBJ2-3; a possible D gene is TRBD1 (5 bases). Germline lookup yields CDR1 SQVTM and CDR2 ANQGSEA. The CDR3 extends over 14 amino acids. With 4 bases removed from V and 6 bases from J, the gap between germline ends came to 17 bases. DNA of the CDR3: TGCAGCGTTGTGGTCAGCCAGGGCTACGATACGCAGTATTTT. Translated: CSVVVSQGYDTQYF.

This chain uses TRBV19 with TRBJ1-1, with D possibly TRBD1 on 5 matching bases. V was shortened by 6 bases and J by 4 bases, with 15 bases between the two germline ends. CDR1 LNHDA and CDR2 SQIVND come from the germline V gene (reference sequence). The CDR3 totals 14 residues. This chain's CDR3 is CASSLSPRGTEAFF. The CDR3 nucleotides read TGTGCCAGTAGCCTTAGCCCTAGGGGCACTGAAGCTTTCTTT.

This clonotype showed up many times. The V gene is TRBV5-5, the J gene TRBJ1-5, with 7 bases lining up with TRBD1. The CDR3 is made up of 15 amino acids. The J segment lost 1 base and the V segment lost 4 bases, leaving 5 bases of the junction unmatched. Germline lookup yields CDR1 SGHKS and CDR2 YYEKEE (reference sequence). The CDR3 DNA is TGTGCCAGCAGCAGCCTACAGGGGAGCAATCAGCCCCAGCATTTT. This translates into CASSSLQGSNQPQHF.

This clonotype was picked up many times. The chain carries TRBV7-8 and TRBJ2-7, with D perhaps TRBD1 (6 bases). V gave up 5 bases and J gave up 0 bases, with 11 bases separating them. This CDR3 is built from 14 residues. Germline CDR1 is SGHVS and CDR2 is FQNEAQ. The CDR3 spells CASSLGQSSYEQYF. CDR3 DNA sequence: TGTGCCAGCAGCCTTGGACAGAGCTCCTACGAGCAGTACTTC.

By share, this clonotype counts as medium-sized. The V gene is TRBV5-1, the J gene TRBJ2-7, with TRBD1 as a possible D gene (5 bases). This CDR3 has 15 amino acids. Germline CDR1 is SGHRS and CDR2 is YFSETQ. V lost 4 bases and J lost 0, with 14 bases in between. The DNA for the CDR3 is TGCGCCAGCAGCGCAGACAGTTACACCTCCTACGAGCAGTACTTC. This sequence encodes CASSADSYTSYEQYF.

Many counts were recorded for this clonotype. The V and J genes are TRBV2 and TRBJ2-2, with a tentative D call TRBD1 (6 bases). CDR1 is SNHLY and CDR2 is FYNNEI in the germline V gene. CDR3 size: 14 residues. Trimming removed 8 bases from V and 4 bases from J, with 14 bases in between. For the CDR3, the DNA is TGTGCCAGCTGGGGCAGGGGCTCCACCGGGGAGCTGTTTTTT. As protein: CASWGRGSTGELFF.

This clonotype was counted ten times or more. This chain connects TRBV20-1 to TRBJ2-7; a possible D gene is TRBD2 (7 bases). Germline V lookup: CDR1 DFQATT, CDR2 SNEGSKA (reference sequence). CDR3 length equals 16 residues. Trimming took 3 bases from V and 7 from J, leaving 25 bases between them. CDR3 sequence: CSASRALGGGPSEQYF. The CDR3 nucleotides read TGCAGTGCTAGCCGCGCTTTGGGGGGGGGCCCCTCGGAGCAGTACTTC.

In its sample, this clonotype was seen many times. The rearrangement uses TRBV29-1 and TRBJ1-5; D is unclear. The CDR3 has 14 amino acids. V lost 0 bases and J lost 1, with 7 bases in between. CDR1 and CDR2 (germline): SQVTM, ANQGSEA. CDR3 loop: CSVEDGWSNQPQHF. DNA of the CDR3: TGCAGCGTTGAAGATGGCTGGAGCAATCAGCCCCAGCATTTT. Full variable domain (remainder filled in from reference TRBV29-1 and TRBJ1-5): SAVISQKPSRDICQRGTSLTIQCQVDSQVTMMFWYRQQPGQSLTLIATANQGSEATYESGFVIDKFPISRPNLTFSTLTVSNMSPEDSSIYLCSVEDGWSNQPQHFGDGTRLSIL.

Ten or more counts support this clonotype. V gene TRBV28 combines with J gene TRBJ2-4; D gene ambiguous. V lost 5 bases, J lost 8 bases, and 13 bases lay in between. The length of the CDR3 is 13 residues. From germline, CDR1 is MDHEN and CDR2 SYDVKM. CDR3 residues: CASSIHPGDIQYF. The CDR3 nucleotides read TGTGCCAGCAGTATACACCCGGGCGACATTCAGTACTTC.

This clonotype rates as medium-sized. J is TRBJ2-3 and V is TRBV27; 9 nucleotides agree with TRBD2. CDR3 size: 16 residues. Germline-derived CDR1 and CDR2 are MNHEY and SMNVEV (reference sequence). Germline trimming cut 5 bases from V and 2 bases from J; bases unmatched to any gene: 8. The CDR3 nucleotides read TGTGCCAGCAGTCCCGGGGCGGGGGGGTACACAGATACGCAGTATTTT. The encoded protein is CASSPGAGGYTDTQYF.